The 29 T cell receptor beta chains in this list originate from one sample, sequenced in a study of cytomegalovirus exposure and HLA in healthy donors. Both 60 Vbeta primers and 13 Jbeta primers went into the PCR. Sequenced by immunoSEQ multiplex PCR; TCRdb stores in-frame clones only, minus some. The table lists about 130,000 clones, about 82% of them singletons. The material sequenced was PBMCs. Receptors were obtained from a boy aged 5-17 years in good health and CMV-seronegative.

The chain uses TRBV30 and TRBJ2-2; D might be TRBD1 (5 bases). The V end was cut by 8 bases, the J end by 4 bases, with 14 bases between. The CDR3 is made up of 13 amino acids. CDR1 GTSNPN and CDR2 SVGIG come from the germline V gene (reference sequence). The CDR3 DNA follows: TGTGCCGGCCGACAGACGTTCACCGGGGAGCTGTTTTTT. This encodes CAGRQTFTGELFF.

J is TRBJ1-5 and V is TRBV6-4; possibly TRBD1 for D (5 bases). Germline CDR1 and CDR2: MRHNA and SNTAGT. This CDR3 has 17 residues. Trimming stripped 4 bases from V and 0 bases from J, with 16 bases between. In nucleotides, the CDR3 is TGTGCCAGCAGTGGGCACAGGAACTTCTATAGCAATCAGCCCCAGCATTTT. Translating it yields CASSGHRNFYSNQPQHF.

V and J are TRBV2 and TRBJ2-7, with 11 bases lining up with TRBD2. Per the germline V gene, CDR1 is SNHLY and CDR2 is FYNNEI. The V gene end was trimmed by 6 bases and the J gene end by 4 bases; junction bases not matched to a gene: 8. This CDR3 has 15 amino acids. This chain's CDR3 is CASSGNSGRAYEQYF. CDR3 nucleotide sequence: TGTGCCAGCAGCGGTAATAGCGGGAGGGCGTACGAGCAGTACTTC.

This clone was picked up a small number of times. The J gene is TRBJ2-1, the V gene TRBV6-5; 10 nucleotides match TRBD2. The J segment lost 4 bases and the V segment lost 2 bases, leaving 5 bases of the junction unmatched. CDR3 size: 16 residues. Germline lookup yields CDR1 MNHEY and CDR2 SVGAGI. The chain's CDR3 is CASSYHTSGEYNEQFF. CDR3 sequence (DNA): TGTGCCAGCAGTTACCACACTAGCGGGGAGTACAATGAGCAGTTCTTC.

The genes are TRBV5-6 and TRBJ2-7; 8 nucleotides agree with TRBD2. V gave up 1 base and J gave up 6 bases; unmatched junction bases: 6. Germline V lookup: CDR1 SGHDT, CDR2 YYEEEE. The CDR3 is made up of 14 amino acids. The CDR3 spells CASSLLAGDPEQYF. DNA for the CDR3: TGTGCCAGCAGCTTGCTAGCGGGTGACCCCGAGCAGTACTTC.

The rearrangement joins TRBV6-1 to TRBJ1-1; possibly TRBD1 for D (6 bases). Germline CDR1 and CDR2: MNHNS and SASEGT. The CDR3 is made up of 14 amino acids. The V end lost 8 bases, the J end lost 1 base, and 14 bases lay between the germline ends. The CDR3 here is CASGWGQTNTEAFF. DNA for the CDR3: TGTGCCAGCGGATGGGGACAAACGAACACTGAAGCTTTCTTT.

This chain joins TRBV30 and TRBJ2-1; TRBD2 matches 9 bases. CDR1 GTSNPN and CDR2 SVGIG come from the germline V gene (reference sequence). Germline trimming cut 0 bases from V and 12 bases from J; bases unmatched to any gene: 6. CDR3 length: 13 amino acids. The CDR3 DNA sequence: TGTGCCTGGAGTGTACGGCTAGCGGGGTGGCAGTTCTTC. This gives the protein CAWSVRLAGWQFF. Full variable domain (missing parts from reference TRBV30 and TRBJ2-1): SQTIHQWPATLVQPVGSPLSLECTVEGTSNPNLYWYRQAAGRGLQLLFYSVGIGQISSEVPQNLSASRPQDRQFILSSKKLLLSDSGFYLCAWSVRLAGWQFFGPGTRLTVL.

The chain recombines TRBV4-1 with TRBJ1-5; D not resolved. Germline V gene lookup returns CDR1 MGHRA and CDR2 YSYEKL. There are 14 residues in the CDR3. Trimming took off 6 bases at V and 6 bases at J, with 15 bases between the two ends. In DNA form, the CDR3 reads TGCGCCAGCAGTTCGGTTCTGCAGCGTCAGCCCCAGCATTTT. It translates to CASSSVLQRQPQHF.

Here the CDR3 DNA reads TGCGCCAGCAGCCAAGTGGTCGCAGCGGGAGACCGGGAGCAGTACTTC. It specifies CASSQVVAAGDREQYF. The chain couples TRBV4-1 to TRBJ2-7; TRBD2 matches at 8 bases. CDR3 length: 16 residues. In germline, CDR1 is MGHRA, CDR2 YSYEKL. V lost 1 base to trimming and J lost 7 bases; unmatched junction nucleotides: 12.

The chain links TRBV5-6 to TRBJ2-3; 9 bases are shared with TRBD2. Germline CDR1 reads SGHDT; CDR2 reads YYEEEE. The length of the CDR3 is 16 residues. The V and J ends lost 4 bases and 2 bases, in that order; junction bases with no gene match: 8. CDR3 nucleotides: TGTGCCAGCAGCAGACTAGCGGAGTCGACCACAGATACGCAGTATTTT. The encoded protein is CASSRLAESTTDTQYF.

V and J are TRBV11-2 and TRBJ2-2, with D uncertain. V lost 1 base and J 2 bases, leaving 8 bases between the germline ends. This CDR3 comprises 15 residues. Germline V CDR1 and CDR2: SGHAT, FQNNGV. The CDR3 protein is CASSLVTKNTGELFF. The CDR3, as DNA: TGTGCCAGCAGCTTAGTCACTAAAAACACCGGGGAGCTGTTTTTT.

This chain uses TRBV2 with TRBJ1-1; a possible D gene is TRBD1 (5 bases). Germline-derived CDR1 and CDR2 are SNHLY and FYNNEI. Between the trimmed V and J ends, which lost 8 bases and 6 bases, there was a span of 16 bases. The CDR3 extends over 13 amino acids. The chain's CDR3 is CASHPRTKSEAFF. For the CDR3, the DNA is TGTGCCAGCCACCCCAGGACAAAGTCTGAAGCTTTCTTT.

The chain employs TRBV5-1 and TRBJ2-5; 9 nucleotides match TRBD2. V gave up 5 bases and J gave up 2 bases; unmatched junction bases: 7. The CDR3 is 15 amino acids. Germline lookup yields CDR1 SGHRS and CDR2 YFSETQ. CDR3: CASSGTSRKQETQYF. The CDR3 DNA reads TGCGCCAGCAGTGGGACTAGCCGAAAACAAGAGACCCAGTACTTC.

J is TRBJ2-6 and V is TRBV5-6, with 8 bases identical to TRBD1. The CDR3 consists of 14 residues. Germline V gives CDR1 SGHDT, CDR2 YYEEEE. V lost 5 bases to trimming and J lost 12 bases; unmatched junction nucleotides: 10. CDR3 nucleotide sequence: TGTGCCAGCAGAGGGGGACAGGCCCTACCCGTCCTGACTTTC. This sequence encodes CASRGGQALPVLTF.

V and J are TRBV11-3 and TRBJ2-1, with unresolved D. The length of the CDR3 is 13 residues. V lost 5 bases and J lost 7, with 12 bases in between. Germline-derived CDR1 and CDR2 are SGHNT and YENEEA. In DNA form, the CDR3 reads TGTGCCAGCAGCCCCACCCTGAGGAATGAGCAGTTCTTC. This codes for CASSPTLRNEQFF. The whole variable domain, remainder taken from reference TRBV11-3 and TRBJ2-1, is EAGVVQSPRYKIIEKKQPVAFWCNPISGHNTLYWYLQNLGQGPELLIRYENEEAVDDSQLPKDRFSAERLKGVDSTLKIQPAELGDSAVYLCASSPTLRNEQFFGPGTRLTVL.

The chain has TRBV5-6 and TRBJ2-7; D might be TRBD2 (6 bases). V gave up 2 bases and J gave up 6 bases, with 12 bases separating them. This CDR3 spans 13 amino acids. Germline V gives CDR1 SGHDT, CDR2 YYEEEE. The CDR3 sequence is CASSFTGGIEQYF. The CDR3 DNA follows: TGTGCCAGCAGCTTTACTGGAGGGATCGAGCAGTACTTC.

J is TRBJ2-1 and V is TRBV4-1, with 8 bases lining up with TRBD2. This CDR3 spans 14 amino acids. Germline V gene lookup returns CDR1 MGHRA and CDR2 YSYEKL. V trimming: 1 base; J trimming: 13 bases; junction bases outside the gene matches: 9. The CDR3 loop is CASSQVGPGGPQFF. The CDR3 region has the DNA TGCGCCAGCAGCCAAGTCGGACCGGGAGGGCCCCAGTTCTTC.

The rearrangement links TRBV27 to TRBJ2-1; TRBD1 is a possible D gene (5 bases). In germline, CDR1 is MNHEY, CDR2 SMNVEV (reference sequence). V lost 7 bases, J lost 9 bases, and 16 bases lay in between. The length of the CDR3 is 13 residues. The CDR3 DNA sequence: TGTGCCAGCATCGAAAGGGGCCGGAGTGAGCAGTTCTTC. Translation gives CASIERGRSEQFF.

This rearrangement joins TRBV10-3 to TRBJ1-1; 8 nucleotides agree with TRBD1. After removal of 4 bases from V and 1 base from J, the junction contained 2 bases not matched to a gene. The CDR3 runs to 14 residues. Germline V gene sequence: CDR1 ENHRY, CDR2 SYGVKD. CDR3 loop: CAISGTGGNTEAFF. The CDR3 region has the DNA TGTGCCATCAGTGGAACAGGGGGGAACACTGAAGCTTTCTTT.

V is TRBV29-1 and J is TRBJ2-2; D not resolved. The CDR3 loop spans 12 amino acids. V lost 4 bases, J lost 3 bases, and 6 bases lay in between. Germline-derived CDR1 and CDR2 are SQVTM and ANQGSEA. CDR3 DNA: TGCAGCGTTGTGGGCCACACCGGGGAGCTGTTTTTT. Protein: CSVVGHTGELFF.

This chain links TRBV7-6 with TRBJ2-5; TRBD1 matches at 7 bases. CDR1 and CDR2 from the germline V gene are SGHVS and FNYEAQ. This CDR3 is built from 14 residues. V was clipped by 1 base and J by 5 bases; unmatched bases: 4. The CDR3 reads CASSLVWGQETQYF. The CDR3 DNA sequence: TGTGCCAGCAGCTTAGTATGGGGACAGGAGACCCAGTACTTC.

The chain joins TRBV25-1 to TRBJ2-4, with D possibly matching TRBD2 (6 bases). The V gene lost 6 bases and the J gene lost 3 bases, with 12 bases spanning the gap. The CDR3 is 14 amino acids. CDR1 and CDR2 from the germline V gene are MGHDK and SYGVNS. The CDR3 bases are TGTGCCAGCAGCACTCCGGGAGACAAAAACATTCAGTACTTC. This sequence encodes CASSTPGDKNIQYF.

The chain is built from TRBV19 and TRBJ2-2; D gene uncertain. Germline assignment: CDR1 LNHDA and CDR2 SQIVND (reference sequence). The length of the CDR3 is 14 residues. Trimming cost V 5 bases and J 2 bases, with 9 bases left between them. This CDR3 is CASSLSVNTGELFF. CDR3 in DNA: TGTGCCAGTAGTCTGTCGGTAAACACCGGGGAGCTGTTTTTT.

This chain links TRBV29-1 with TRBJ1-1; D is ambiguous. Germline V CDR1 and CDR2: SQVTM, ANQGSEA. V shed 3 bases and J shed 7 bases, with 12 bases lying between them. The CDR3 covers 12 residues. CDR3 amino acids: CSVDGGLGEAFF. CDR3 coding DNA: TGCAGCGTTGACGGAGGGTTAGGTGAAGCTTTCTTT.

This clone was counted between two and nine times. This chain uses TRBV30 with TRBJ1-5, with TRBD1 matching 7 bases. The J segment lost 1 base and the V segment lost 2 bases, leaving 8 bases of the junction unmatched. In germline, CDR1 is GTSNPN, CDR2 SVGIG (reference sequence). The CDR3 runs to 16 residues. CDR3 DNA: TGTGCCTGGAGTACAGGGGTTTCGGGGAGCAATCAGCCCCAGCATTTT. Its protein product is CAWSTGVSGSNQPQHF.

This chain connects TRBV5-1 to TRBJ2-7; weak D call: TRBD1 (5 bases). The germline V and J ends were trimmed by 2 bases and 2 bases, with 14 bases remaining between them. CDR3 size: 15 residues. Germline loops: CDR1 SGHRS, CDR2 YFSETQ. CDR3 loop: CASSFEDTGAYEQYF. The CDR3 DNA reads TGCGCCAGCAGCTTCGAGGACACTGGCGCCTACGAGCAGTACTTC.

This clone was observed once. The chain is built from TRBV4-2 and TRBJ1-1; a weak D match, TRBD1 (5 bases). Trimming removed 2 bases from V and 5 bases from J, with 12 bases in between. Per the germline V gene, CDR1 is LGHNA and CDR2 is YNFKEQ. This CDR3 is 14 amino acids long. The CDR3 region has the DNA TGTGCCAGCAGCCAAAGGCAGGGAGGGACTGAAGCTTTCTTT. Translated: CASSQRQGGTEAFF.

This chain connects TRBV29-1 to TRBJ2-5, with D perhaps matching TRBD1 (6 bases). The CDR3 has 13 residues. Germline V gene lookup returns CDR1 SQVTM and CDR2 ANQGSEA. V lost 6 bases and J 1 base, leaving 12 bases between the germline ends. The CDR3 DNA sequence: TGCAGCGTCCTTAAGGGGGTCCAAGAGACCCAGTACTTC. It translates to CSVLKGVQETQYF.

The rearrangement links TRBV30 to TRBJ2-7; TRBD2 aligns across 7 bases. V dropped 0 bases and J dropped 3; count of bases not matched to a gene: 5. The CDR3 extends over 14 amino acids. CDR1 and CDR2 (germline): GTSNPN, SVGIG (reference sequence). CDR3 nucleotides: TGTGCCTGGAGTGTATCGGCGGGAGTCTACGAGCAGTACTTC. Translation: CAWSVSAGVYEQYF.